The following is a T cell receptor (beta chain) sequence with its context. Profiled with immunoSEQ multiplex PCR; TCRdb holds only in-frame clones, not every one. Counted here are about 12,000 clones, roughly 79% occurring once; the ten biggest clones make up under 60%. The sample's treatment: randomized to nivolumab then ipilimumab (arm A) or the reverse (arm B). The source of the sample is a study of sequential checkpoint blockade in melanoma. Study overall: Both treatment sequences were followed by maintenance nivolumab.

V lost 5 bases to trimming and J lost 3 bases; unmatched junction nucleotides: 6. This CDR3 contains 14 residues. From germline, CDR1 is LGHNA and CDR2 YSLEER. The chain combines TRBV4-3 with TRBJ2-7; 8 nucleotides line up with TRBD1. Here the sequenced sample was CD8+ T cells sorted from blood (inferred from file names), taken from a patient given nivolumab and ipilimumab in sequence. This TCR was recovered from a human donor with melanoma. CDR3 sequence: CASSNTGGVYEQYF. For the CDR3, the DNA is TGCGCCAGCAGCAACACAGGGGGTGTCTACGAGCAGTACTTC.